This is a list of T cell receptor beta chains from one sample in a study of blood T cells in healthy people across ages. One entry per CDR3 protein, called by TCRdb with MiXCR from the 5' RACE reads. The data hold 630,000 or so distinct CDR3 sequences, with less than 40% observed a single time. The sequencing sample was made of blood. The source is a woman aged 80 or over in good health. Both conserved end residues are part of each CDR3. Fields, in order: clone size, J gene, V gene, D gene, CDR3 protein, CDR3 DNA. A D gene is named only where the DNA matches it firmly. Size values are once, few and many counts, or a class for expanded clones, and some rows have none.

few,TRBJ2-3,TRBV5-1,TRBD2,CASSNGLGNTDTQYF,TGCGCCAGCAGCAATGGACTAGGAAACACAGATACGCAGTATTTT
NA,TRBJ2-3,TRBV4-1,TRBD2,CASSQDSVSGRSIGSKDTQYF,TGCGCCAGCAGCCAAGATTCTGTTAGCGGGAGGTCCATTGGGAGTAAAGATACGCAGTATTTT
NA,TRBJ1-2,TRBV7-2,TRBD1,CASSASGQGIHTF,TGTGCCAGCAGCGCCTCGGGACAGGGGATCCACACCTTC
many,TRBJ2-5,TRBV24-1,TRBD2,CATSDNGLAGKETQYF,TGTGCCACCAGTGATAATGGACTAGCGGGGAAAGAGACCCAGTACTTC
many,TRBJ2-1,TRBV7-6,TRBD1,CASSLGGQGANEQFF,TGTGCCAGCAGCTTAGGGGGACAGGGGGCGAATGAGCAGTTCTTC
NA,TRBJ1-2,TRBV28,NA,CASSGTLIGYTF,TGTGCCAGCAGTGGTACCCTGATAGGCTACACCTTC
NA,TRBJ2-7,TRBV20-1,NA,CSARGSDLYEQYF,TGCAGTGCTAGAGGTTCCGACCTCTACGAGCAGTACTTC
NA,TRBJ2-7,TRBV10-3,NA,CATRTDRSREQHF,TGTGCCACACGGACTGACAGGTCCCGGGAGCAGCACTTC
few,TRBJ2-1,TRBV5-1,NA,CASSYLGRPDEQFF,TGCGCCAGCAGTTACCTAGGCAGGCCCGATGAGCAGTTCTTC
NA,TRBJ2-7,TRBV6-2/TRBV6-3,TRBD2,CASSYWYTGTSVDEQYF,TGTGCCAGCAGTTACTGGTACACCGGGACTAGCGTCGATGAGCAGTACTTC
many,TRBJ2-3,TRBV7-3,TRBD2,CASSWGLAGEGTQYF,TGTGCCAGCAGCTGGGGACTAGCGGGGGAGGGTACGCAGTATTTT
many,TRBJ2-1,TRBV4-2,TRBD2,CASSQVGGALGEQFF,TGTGCCAGCAGCCAAGTCGGGGGGGCCTTGGGAGAGCAGTTCTTC
many,TRBJ2-3,TRBV6-1,NA,CASSEGSFRTDTQYF,TGTGCCAGCAGTGAGGGTTCCTTTCGCACAGATACGCAGTATTTT
NA,TRBJ2-5,TRBV3-1,NA,CASSQIVWEGSRETQYF,TGTGCCAGCAGCCAAATAGTCTGGGAAGGGTCCAGAGAGACCCAGTACTTC
many,TRBJ2-7,TRBV7-2,NA,CASSRSTYEQYF,TGTGCCAGCAGTCGTAGTACCTACGAGCAGTACTTC
many,TRBJ2-3,TRBV6-2/TRBV6-3,TRBD2,CASGKRGGQTDTQYF,TGTGCCAGCGGCAAGCGGGGGGGCCAAACAGATACGCAGTATTTT
many,TRBJ2-4,TRBV20-1,NA,CSAKPPGEGKNIQYF,TGCAGTGCGAAACCCCCAGGGGAGGGCAAAAACATTCAGTACTTC
NA,TRBJ2-7,TRBV7-6,TRBD2,CASFPSGELTAQYF,TGTGCCAGTTTCCCTAGCGGGGAACTTACTGCGCAGTACTTC
many,TRBJ2-6,TRBV7-3,TRBD2,CASSPAGRGSGANVLTF,TGTGCCAGCAGCCCGGCGGGGAGGGGTTCTGGGGCCAACGTCCTGACTTTC
many,TRBJ2-7,TRBV5-1,TRBD1,CASSISGTGVYEQYF,TGCGCCAGCAGCATATCCGGGACAGGGGTCTACGAGCAGTACTTC
medium-sized,TRBJ2-1,TRBV7-9,NA,CASSHEMGTNEQFF,TGTGCCAGCAGTCACGAAATGGGGACTAATGAGCAGTTCTTC
NA,TRBJ1-5,TRBV7-4,NA,CASRKNRDGSNQPQHF,TGTGCCAGCAGAAAAAACAGGGACGGAAGCAATCAGCCCCAGCATTTT
NA,TRBJ1-2,TRBV20-1,TRBD1,CSATTTGGPRGGYTF,TGCAGTGCTACAACAACAGGGGGCCCTAGGGGAGGCTACACCTTC
NA,TRBJ2-7,TRBV29-1,TRBD2,CSVVRRGTYNERYF,TGCAGCGTTGTGAGGCGGGGGACCTACAATGAGCGGTACTTC
NA,TRBJ2-1,TRBV7-3,TRBD2,CVSSLQAGGSYNEQFF,TGTGTCAGCAGCTTGCAGGCGGGAGGGTCCTACAATGAGCAGTTCTTC
once,TRBJ2-1,TRBV20-1,TRBD2,CSARDPTSGANNEQFF,TGCAGTGCTAGAGACCCGACTAGCGGGGCAAACAATGAGCAGTTCTTC
many,TRBJ1-2,TRBV2,TRBD1,CASSLGQEGGYTF,TGTGCCAGCAGTCTGGGACAGGAGGGTGGCTACACCTTC
NA,TRBJ2-1,TRBV7-3,NA,CASNSSRQTYNEQFF,TGTGCCAGCAACTCCTCTCGGCAGACCTACAATGAGCAGTTCTTC
few,TRBJ1-3,TRBV7-2,NA,CASKKGQTGNTIYF,TGTGCCAGCAAAAAAGGACAGACTGGAAACACCATATATTTT
few,TRBJ1-4,TRBV7-6,TRBD1,CASSSGTVTTNEKLFF,TGTGCCAGCAGCTCCGGGACAGTCACCACTAATGAAAAACTGTTTTTT
many,TRBJ2-1,TRBV27,NA,CASGRPNSYNEQFF,TGTGCCAGCGGAAGACCGAATTCCTACAATGAGCAGTTCTTC
many,TRBJ2-2,TRBV5-1,TRBD1,CASSLDRGRSGELFF,TGCGCCAGCAGCTTGGACAGGGGTCGCTCCGGGGAGCTGTTTTTT
once,TRBJ2-7,TRBV29-1,NA,CSGTKGLPGEQYF,TGCAGCGGGACAAAGGGACTGCCAGGGGAGCAGTACTTC
NA,TRBJ2-2,TRBV9,NA,CASSVRSGWSGLNTGELFF,TGTGCCAGCAGCGTAAGGTCCGGGTGGTCAGGGCTAAACACCGGGGAGCTGTTTTTT
NA,TRBJ1-1,TRBV7-9,NA,CASSQAMNTEAFF,TGTGCCAGCAGCCAGGCCATGAACACTGAAGCTTTCTTT
many,TRBJ2-3,TRBV12-3/TRBV12-4,NA,CASSYIGSGSDTQYF,TGTGCCAGCAGTTATATTGGGTCGGGTAGTGATACGCAGTATTTT